The rows below give T cell receptor beta chains drawn from one sample of a study of blood T cell repertoires in COVID-19. Profiled with immunoSEQ multiplex PCR; TCRdb holds only in-frame clones, not every one. The profile shows about 400,000 clones, approximately 91% of them singletons. Source material: PBMCs or T cells enriched from blood (not recorded which). The receptors stem from a woman aged 40-49 years with acute COVID-19. The CDR3 runs from the conserved cysteine through the conserved F or W. The D gene is left open where the match is weak. Size is omitted from some rows. Given values are once, few, many or a class for expanded clones.

TRBV6-5	TRBD1	TRBJ1-5	.	TGTGCCAGCAGACGACAGGGGAGCAATCAGCCCCAGCATTTT	CASRRQGSNQPQHF
TRBV6-5	.	TRBJ1-1	.	TGTGCCAGCAGTTTAGGGGATTCTGAAGCTTTCTTT	CASSLGDSEAFF
TRBV11-3	TRBD1	TRBJ2-5	.	TGTGCCAGCAGCCCGGGGACAGGGGGCGAGGAGACCCAGTACTTC	CASSPGTGGEETQYF
TRBV19	TRBD1	TRBJ1-2	.	TGTGCCAGTAGTAATGGGGTAGGGACAGACGATCCATATGGCTACACCTTC	CASSNGVGTDDPYGYTF
TRBV11-3	TRBD2	TRBJ2-2	.	TGTGCCAGCAGCTTATATTCGGCGGGGGGGCCGACCGGGGAGCTGTTTTTT	CASSLYSAGGPTGELFF
TRBV6-5	.	TRBJ2-2	.	TGTGCCAGCTTCCCGGGGACTGCGAACACCGGGGAGCTGTTTTTT	CASFPGTANTGELFF
TRBV19	.	TRBJ1-1	.	TGTGCCAGTAGTATGGCAGGGGCGGGTACTGAAGCTTTCTTT	CASSMAGAGTEAFF
TRBV5-6	.	TRBJ1-6	.	TGTGCCAGCTCGGCTCTGAGGCTGGCGTCCTATAATTCACCCCTCCACTTT	CASSALRLASYNSPLHF
TRBV25-1	.	TRBJ2-1	.	TGTGCCAGCAGTAAGACTTACGGGTTCGATGAGCAGTTCTTC	CASSKTYGFDEQFF
TRBV7-8	TRBD2	TRBJ2-3	once	TGTGCCAGCAGCATCGTAGCGGGGGCCTCCACAGATACGCAGTATTTT	CASSIVAGASTDTQYF
TRBV12-3/TRBV12-4	.	TRBJ1-2	.	TGTGCCAGCAGTTTATTCAGCTATGGCTACACCTTC	CASSLFSYGYTF
TRBV2	TRBD1	TRBJ1-2	.	TGTGCCAGCAGGGTCAGTCCCGGGACAGGGGACACCGGCTATGGCTACACCTTC	CASRVSPGTGDTGYGYTF
TRBV5-1	TRBD1	TRBJ1-5	once	TGCGCCAGCAGCCCAGACAGGGGAGGACAGCCCCAGCATTTT	CASSPDRGGQPQHF
TRBV7-6	.	TRBJ1-4	.	TGTGCCAGCAGCCTAAACAGAGCAACTAATGAAAAACTGTTTTTT	CASSLNRATNEKLFF
TRBV5-1	TRBD1	TRBJ1-1	.	TGCGCCAGCTGCCTTTCGGACAGGGGAGGCACTGAAGCTTTCTTT	CASCLSDRGGTEAFF
TRBV5-1	.	TRBJ2-7	.	TGCGCCAGCAGCCCGGGGGGCCAGAGGAACGAGCAGTACTTC	CASSPGGQRNEQYF
TRBV5-6	.	TRBJ2-1	once	TGTGCCAGCAGCTTGGGTCTAGCGATAGATGAGCAGTTCTTC	CASSLGLAIDEQFF
TRBV10-3	TRBD2	TRBJ2-3	.	TGTGCCATCTCTAGCGGGGTCACAGATACGCAGTATTTT	CAISSGVTDTQYF
TRBV7-9	.	TRBJ1-3	.	TGTGCCAGCAGCCCCCGGACAGCTGGAAACACCATATATTTT	CASSPRTAGNTIYF
TRBV12-3/TRBV12-4	.	TRBJ1-2	.	TGTGCCAGCAGTGTCGACAGAAGCTATGGCTACACCTTC	CASSVDRSYGYTF
TRBV19	.	TRBJ1-5	.	TGTGCCAGTACCACAGGGATGGGGAATCAGCCCCAGCATTTT	CASTTGMGNQPQHF
TRBV3-1/TRBV3-2	.	TRBJ2-5	.	TGTGCCAGCAGCCGGGACATATCCGAAGAGACCCAGTACTTC	CASSRDISEETQYF
TRBV24-1	.	TRBJ1-2	once	TGTGCCACCAGTGATAGCCGGTTCTATGGCTACACCTTC	CATSDSRFYGYTF
TRBV6-1	.	TRBJ1-2	.	TGTGCCAGCAGTGACCCCGGTCCGGGGGAGAGGAATGGCTACACCTTC	CASSDPGPGERNGYTF
TRBV24-1	.	TRBJ2-3	.	TGTGCCACCAGGTCCTCAGGGGTAGATACGCAGTATTTT	CATRSSGVDTQYF
TRBV5-1	TRBD1	TRBJ2-1	.	TGCGCCAGCAGCACCGGGACAGGGGGCTTAGTAGTCGATGAGCAGTTCTTC	CASSTGTGGLVVDEQFF
TRBV7-2	.	TRBJ1-1	.	TGTGCCAGCAGCTTATCCTACAGCCTGAACACTGAAGCTTTCTTT	CASSLSYSLNTEAFF
TRBV2	.	TRBJ2-1	.	TGTGCCAGCAGTCGACAGGTATCCTACAATGAGCAGTTCTTC	CASSRQVSYNEQFF
TRBV6-5	TRBD1	TRBJ1-2	once	TGTGCCAGCAGTACAGGGGGGGGCTACACCTTC	CASSTGGGYTF
TRBV15	.	TRBJ1-5	.	TGTGCCACTGGCGGGGGAAGAAGCAATCAGCCCCAGCATTTT	CATGGGRSNQPQHF
TRBV30	TRBD1	TRBJ2-4	.	TGTGCCTGGAGTCAGGGGGTGGTGGACATTCAGTACTTC	CAWSQGVVDIQYF
TRBV6-5	TRBD1	TRBJ1-6	once	TGTGCCAGTTCTGACAGGGGTAATTCACCCCTCCACTTT	CASSDRGNSPLHF
TRBV13	.	TRBJ2-2	once	TGTGCCAGCAGCCCCCGGACAGAAGTGAACACCGGGGAGCTGTTTTTT	CASSPRTEVNTGELFF
TRBV2	TRBD1	TRBJ2-3	.	TGTGCCAAAACAGGGGCCAGGACAGATACGCAGTATTTT	CAKTGARTDTQYF
TRBV6-5	TRBD1	TRBJ1-1	once	TGTGCCAGCAGTTATGGACAGGGGATCACTGAAGCTTTCTTT	CASSYGQGITEAFF
TRBV6-5	TRBD1	TRBJ1-2	.	TGTGCCAGCAGCGCCCTCGATGACAGGGGGTATGGCTACACCTTC	CASSALDDRGYGYTF
TRBV5-6	TRBD1	TRBJ2-1	.	TGTGCCAGCAGCCCCCGACAGGGTTCCTACAATGAGCAGTTCTTC	CASSPRQGSYNEQFF
TRBV3-1/TRBV3-2	TRBD1	TRBJ2-2	.	TGTGCCAGCAGATTGACAGGGGGGGAGCTGTTTTTT	CASRLTGGELFF
TRBV5-1	.	TRBJ1-2	.	TGCGCCAGCAGCTTCCTCGCTAACTATGGCTACACCTTC	CASSFLANYGYTF
TRBV25-1	TRBD1	TRBJ1-1	.	TGTGCCAGCAGTGACACAGGGGGCGCAAGGAACACTGAAGCTTTCTTT	CASSDTGGARNTEAFF
TRBV24-1	.	TRBJ1-2	.	TGTGCCACCAGTGATCCTACAGGGTACTATGGCTACACCTTC	CATSDPTGYYGYTF
TRBV9	.	TRBJ1-3	.	TGTGCCAGCAGCGTAGATCCGGTCGGGTTGGTCTCTGGAAACACCATATATTTT	CASSVDPVGLVSGNTIYF
TRBV11-2	.	TRBJ2-1	.	TGTGCCAGCAGCTTAATGGGGGGTTCCTACAATGAGCAGTTCTTC	CASSLMGGSYNEQFF
TRBV10-3	TRBD2	TRBJ2-5	.	TGTGCCATCAGTGAGTCAGAAAGGGAACTAGCGGAAGAGACCCAGTACTTC	CAISESERELAEETQYF
TRBV11-2	TRBD2	TRBJ2-3	.	TGTGCCAGCACCCCGACTAGCGGGGCGTCAGATACGCAGTATTTT	CASTPTSGASDTQYF
TRBV5-1	.	TRBJ1-6	.	TGCGCCAGCAGCTTGGGAGAATTCGATTCACCCCTCCACTTT	CASSLGEFDSPLHF
TRBV30	.	TRBJ1-3	.	TGTGCCTGGAGCAGAAACACCATATATTTT	CAWSRNTIYF
TRBV5-4	TRBD2	TRBJ2-2	.	TGTGCCAGCAGCTTGGGCCTAGCGGGAGGAGGGGAGCTGTTTTTT	CASSLGLAGGGELFF
TRBV28	.	TRBJ1-4	few	TGTGCCAGCAGTACAGCAACTAATGAAAAACTGTTTTTT	CASSTATNEKLFF
TRBV7-9	TRBD1	TRBJ1-5	.	TGTGCCAGCAGCTTAGGGCAGGGGGTTGGCAATCAGCCCCAGCATTTT	CASSLGQGVGNQPQHF
TRBV6-1	.	TRBJ1-6	.	TGTGCCAGCAGTGACCGGGGAAGCTCCTATAATTCACCCCTCCACTTT	CASSDRGSSYNSPLHF
TRBV5-5	.	TRBJ1-5	few	TGTGCCAGCAGCGGCGACAGCGACACGCCCCAGCATTTT	CASSGDSDTPQHF
TRBV19	.	TRBJ2-7	few	TGTGCCAGTAGTGCCTCAGGGGTTGCGGCCTACGAGCAGTACTTC	CASSASGVAAYEQYF
TRBV5-8	.	TRBJ1-3	few	TGTGCCAGCAGCTTGAACTACGGGATACCTACTGGAAACACCATATATTTT	CASSLNYGIPTGNTIYF
TRBV18	.	TRBJ1-2	.	TGTGCCAGCTCACCACCCGTCCGGGGTAACTATGGCTACACCTTC	CASSPPVRGNYGYTF
TRBV15	TRBD2	TRBJ2-5	.	TGTGCCACCAGCAGGAACTGGGGACTAAAGCCAGAGACCCAGTACTTC	CATSRNWGLKPETQYF
TRBV3-1/TRBV3-2	.	TRBJ1-6	.	TGTGCCAGCAGCCCGGGGGGGGGTTCACCCCTCCACTTT	CASSPGGGSPLHF
TRBV27	.	TRBJ1-2	.	TGTGCCAGCAGTCCTGTATCCGGAGTCGGGGGCTACACCTTC	CASSPVSGVGGYTF
TRBV5-6	.	TRBJ2-5	.	TGTGCCAGCAGCTTGGTGTTGTCTAGGCGCCAAGAGACCCAGTACTTC	CASSLVLSRRQETQYF
TRBV30	TRBD1	TRBJ1-2	.	TGTGCCTGGACCCCCGACAGGGGTAACTATGGCTACACCTTC	CAWTPDRGNYGYTF